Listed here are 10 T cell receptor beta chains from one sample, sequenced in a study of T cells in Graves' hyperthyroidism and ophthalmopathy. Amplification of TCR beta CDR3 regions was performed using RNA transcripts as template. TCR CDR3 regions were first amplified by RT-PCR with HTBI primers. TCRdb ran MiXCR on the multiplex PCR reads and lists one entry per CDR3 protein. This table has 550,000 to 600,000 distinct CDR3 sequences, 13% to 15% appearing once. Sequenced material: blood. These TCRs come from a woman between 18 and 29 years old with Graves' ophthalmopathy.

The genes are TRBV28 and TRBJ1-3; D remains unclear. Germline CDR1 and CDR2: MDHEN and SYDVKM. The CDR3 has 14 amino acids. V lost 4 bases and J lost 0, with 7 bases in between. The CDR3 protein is CASSSSSSGNTIYF. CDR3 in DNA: TGTGCCAGCAGTTCGTCCTCCTCTGGAAACACCATATATTTT.

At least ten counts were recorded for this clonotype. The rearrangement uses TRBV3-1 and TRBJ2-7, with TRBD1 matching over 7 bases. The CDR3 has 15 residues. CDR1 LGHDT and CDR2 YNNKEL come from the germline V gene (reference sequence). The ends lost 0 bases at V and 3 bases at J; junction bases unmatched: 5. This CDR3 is CASSQDPQGDYEQYF. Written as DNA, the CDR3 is TGTGCCAGCAGCCAAGACCCCCAGGGGGACTACGAGCAGTACTTC.

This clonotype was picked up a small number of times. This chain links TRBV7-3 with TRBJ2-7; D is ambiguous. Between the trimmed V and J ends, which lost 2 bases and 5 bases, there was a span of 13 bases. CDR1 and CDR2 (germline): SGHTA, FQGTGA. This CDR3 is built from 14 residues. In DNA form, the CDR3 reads TGTGCCAGCAGCTTACTAGGTGGTCTCAACGAGCAGTACTTC. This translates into CASSLLGGLNEQYF.

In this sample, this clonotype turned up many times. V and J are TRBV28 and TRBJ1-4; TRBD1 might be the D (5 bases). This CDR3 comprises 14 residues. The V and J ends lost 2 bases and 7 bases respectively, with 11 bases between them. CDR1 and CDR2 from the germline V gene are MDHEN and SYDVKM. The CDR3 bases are TGTGCCAGCAGTTTAGACAGCTCGCGTGAAAAACTGTTTTTT. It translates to CASSLDSSREKLFF. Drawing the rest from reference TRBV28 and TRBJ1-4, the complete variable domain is DVKVTQSSRYLVKRTGEKVFLECVQDMDHENMFWYRQDPGLGLRLIYFSYDVKMKEKGDIPEGYSVSREKKERFSLILESASTNQTSMYLCASSLDSSREKLFFGSGTQLSVL.

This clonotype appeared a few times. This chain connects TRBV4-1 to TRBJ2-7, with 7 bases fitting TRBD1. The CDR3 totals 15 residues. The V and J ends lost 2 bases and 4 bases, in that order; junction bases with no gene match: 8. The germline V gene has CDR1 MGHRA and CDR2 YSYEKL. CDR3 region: CASSQPPGQIYEQYF. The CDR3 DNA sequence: TGCGCCAGCAGCCAACCACCGGGACAGATATACGAGCAGTACTTC.

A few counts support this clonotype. The CDR3 coding sequence is TGTGCCATCAGTGGGACAGGGCCTCAGCCCCAGCATTTT. Protein product: CAISGTGPQPQHF. V usage is TRBV10-3 and J usage is TRBJ1-5; 8 positions agree with TRBD1. Germline CDR1 is ENHRY and CDR2 is SYGVKD. The V and J ends lost 4 bases and 6 bases, in that order; junction bases with no gene match: 2. This CDR3 region has 13 residues.

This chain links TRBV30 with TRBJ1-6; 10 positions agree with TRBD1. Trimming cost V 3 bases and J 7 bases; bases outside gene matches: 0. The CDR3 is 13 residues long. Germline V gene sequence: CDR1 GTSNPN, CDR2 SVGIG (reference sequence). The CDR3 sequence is CAWRGQGNSPLHF. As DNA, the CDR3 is TGTGCCTGGAGGGGACAGGGGAATTCACCCCTCCACTTT.

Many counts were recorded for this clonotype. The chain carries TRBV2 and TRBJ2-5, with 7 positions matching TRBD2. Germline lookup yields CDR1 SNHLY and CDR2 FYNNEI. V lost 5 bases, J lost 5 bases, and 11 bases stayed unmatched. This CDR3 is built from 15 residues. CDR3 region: CASSKMGRGVETQYF. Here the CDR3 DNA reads TGTGCCAGCAGTAAAATGGGACGGGGGGTGGAGACCCAGTACTTC.

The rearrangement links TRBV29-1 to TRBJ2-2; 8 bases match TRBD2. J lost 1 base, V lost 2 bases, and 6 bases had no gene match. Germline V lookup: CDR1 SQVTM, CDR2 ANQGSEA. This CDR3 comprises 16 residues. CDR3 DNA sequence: TGCAGCGTTGAATCTCGCGCGGGAGGGAACACCGGGGAGCTGTTTTTT. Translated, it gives CSVESRAGGNTGELFF.

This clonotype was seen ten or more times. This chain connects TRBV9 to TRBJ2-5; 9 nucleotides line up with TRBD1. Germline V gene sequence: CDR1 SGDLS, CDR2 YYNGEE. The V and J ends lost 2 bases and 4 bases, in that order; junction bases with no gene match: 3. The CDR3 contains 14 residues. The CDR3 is CASSVNRGRETQYF. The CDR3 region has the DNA TGTGCCAGCAGCGTTAACAGGGGGCGAGAGACCCAGTACTTC.